The 5 T cell receptor beta chains below were found in one sample sequenced in a study of blood T cells in healthy people across ages. Next came a second PCR, run for about 7 to 12 cycles, which used a sample-barcoded 5' primer along with a J-beta primer mix. TCRdb re-called the 5' RACE reads through MiXCR, storing one row per CDR3 protein. The top ten clones hold about 18% of a sample with around 870,000 distinct CDR3 sequences, 25% to 30% of them seen once. Sequencing used blood. All receptors come from an elderly woman in good health.

This clonotype occurred many times. The gene calls are TRBV6-2 or TRBV6-3 and TRBJ2-1; 7 bases line up with TRBD2. CDR1 and CDR2 (germline): MNHEY, SVGEGT. The CDR3 runs 14 residues. Germline trimming cut 2 bases from V and 6 bases from J; bases unmatched to any gene: 4. The CDR3 nucleotides are TGTGCCAGCAGTTACCCGGCGGGGGTCAATGAGCAGTTCTTC. This encodes CASSYPAGVNEQFF.

The chain couples TRBV20-1 to TRBJ2-5; no clear D gene. The J call may be incorrect, as the DNA end agrees better with TRBJ2-7. The length of the CDR3 is 16 residues. Germline CDR1 is DFQATT and CDR2 is SNEGSKA (reference sequence). The CDR3 loop reads CSARALGLVGSYEQYF. The CDR3 DNA reads as TGCAGTGCTAGAGCCCTCGGTCTAGTCGGTAGCTACGAGCAGTACTTC.

Comment on this clonotype: With a much larger clone just one base away, this may be a read error. This sequence joins TRBV6-2 or TRBV6-3 and TRBJ2-4; D might be TRBD2 (5 bases). Trimming took off 7 bases at V and 4 bases at J, with 14 bases between the two ends. Germline V gives CDR1 MNHEY, CDR2 SVGEGT. CDR3 size: 14 residues. For the CDR3, the DNA is TGTGCCAGCACCCTTGGAGGAACAAAAAACATTCAGTACTTC. This sequence encodes CASTLGGTKNIQYF.

This clonotype was detected a few times. The chain links TRBV9 to TRBJ2-3; the match to TRBD2 covers 8 bases. Trimming removed 0 bases from V and 5 bases from J; junction bases left unmatched: 8. This CDR3 spans 16 amino acids. Per germline, CDR1 SGDLS and CDR2 YYNGEE. For the CDR3, the DNA is TGTGCCAGCAGCGTAGGTAGCGGGGCAGGAAGAGATACGCAGTATTTT. Amino acid sequence: CASSVGSGAGRDTQYF.

This clonotype was detected only once. This chain joins TRBV20-1 and TRBJ2-7, with 7 bases aligning to TRBD2. Germline V gene sequence: CDR1 DFQATT, CDR2 SNEGSKA (reference sequence). The V segment lost 1 base and the J segment 0 bases; nucleotides outside the gene matches: 9. This CDR3 region has 16 residues. The CDR3 spells CSARGLLAMSSYEQYF. Here the CDR3 DNA reads TGCAGTGCTAGAGGCCTACTAGCGATGAGCTCCTACGAGCAGTACTTC.